The rows below give T cell receptor beta chains drawn from one sample of a study of control samples from healthy donors and cancer patients. Clones were read by immunoSEQ multiplex PCR, and TCRdb kept only the in-frame ones, dropping some. The sample contains 80,000 or so clones, roughly 92% of which appear only once. The sample comprised blood. These receptors originate from a woman between 35 and 50 years old in good health. CDR3s include the opening cysteine and the closing phenylalanine or tryptophan. D genes are given only for firm matches. Not all rows give a size; the values are once, few, many and, for expanded clones, a class.

CDR3 DNA,CDR3 protein,D gene,clone size,V gene,J gene
TGTGCTAGTGGTTTGGTACTACCGGGCCCCCAAACGAACGGGGAGCTGTTTTTT,CASGLVLPGPQTNGELFF,NA,NA,TRBV12-5,TRBJ2-2
TGTGCCAGCATTGGGGTAGCAGCTTTCTTT,CASIGVAAFF,NA,NA,TRBV6-5,TRBJ1-1
TGTGCCAGCAGGACAGGGGGCGAGGGAACTGAAGCTTTCTTT,CASRTGGEGTEAFF,TRBD1,NA,TRBV6-5,TRBJ1-1
TGTGCCAGTAGGTTGGGAGGACCCAATCAGCCCCAGCATTTT,CASRLGGPNQPQHF,NA,NA,TRBV19,TRBJ1-5
TGTGCCAGCAGCCCCAGGACGACAGTTCCCACAGATACGCAGTATTTT,CASSPRTTVPTDTQYF,NA,NA,TRBV7-6,TRBJ2-3
TGTGCCAGCAGTTTTAGGGGACCCCAGGGCGGAGCTTTCTTT,CASSFRGPQGGAFF,NA,once,TRBV27,TRBJ1-1
TGCGCCAGCAGCTTGGTGACAGGGAGCAGCTCTGGGGCCAACGTCCTGACTTTC,CASSLVTGSSSGANVLTF,TRBD1,NA,TRBV5-1,TRBJ2-6
TGTGCCAGCAGCTTAGAGGTGTGGGGGGAGCTGTTTTTT,CASSLEVWGELFF,NA,NA,TRBV7-2,TRBJ2-2
TGTGCCAGCAGCCAACATGTTTCAGACACCATATATTTT,CASSQHVSDTIYF,NA,NA,TRBV3-1/TRBV3-2,TRBJ1-3
TGTGCCAGCAGTGAAAGCGGGAGTCCAGGGGAGACCCAGTACTTC,CASSESGSPGETQYF,TRBD2,NA,TRBV2,TRBJ2-5
TGTGCCAGCTCCCGGGTGGCAGGTAGCAATCAGCCCCAGCATTTT,CASSRVAGSNQPQHF,NA,NA,TRBV6-5,TRBJ1-5
TGTGCCAGCAGCTCAATCCGGGACAGGAATTCACCCCTCCACTTT,CASSSIRDRNSPLHF,TRBD1,NA,TRBV5-4,TRBJ1-6
TGTGCCAGTAGTCCGTACATGAACACTGAAGCTTTCTTT,CASSPYMNTEAFF,NA,NA,TRBV19,TRBJ1-1
TGTGCCAGCGCCCTGATAAATAATTCACCCCTCCACTTT,CASALINNSPLHF,NA,NA,TRBV7-8,TRBJ1-6
TGTGCCAGCAGCGCCGCCGGGACAGGCGTCGGCTCCTACAATGAGCAGTTCTTC,CASSAAGTGVGSYNEQFF,TRBD1,NA,TRBV5-4,TRBJ2-1
TGTGCCAGCAGTTACTCGTTTAGGGCGAGGTTTTCACCCCTCCACTTT,CASSYSFRARFSPLHF,NA,NA,TRBV6-5,TRBJ1-6
TGTGCCAGCAGCTTATTTGGCGGGGCGGACTACGAGCAGTACTTC,CASSLFGGADYEQYF,NA,NA,TRBV11-2,TRBJ2-7
TGTGCCAGCAGCTTAGACAGGGTTACTGAAGCTTTCTTT,CASSLDRVTEAFF,NA,NA,TRBV13,TRBJ1-1
TGTGCCAGCAGTTTTGGAGGGCCTCAGGGGTATGAAAAACTGTTTTTT,CASSFGGPQGYEKLFF,NA,NA,TRBV28,TRBJ1-4
TGCGCCAGCAGCCAAAACGGACAGAATGAAAAACTGTTTTTT,CASSQNGQNEKLFF,NA,once,TRBV4-3,TRBJ1-4
TGTGCCACCAGTGAAAACTCCTATGGCTACACCTTC,CATSENSYGYTF,NA,once,TRBV24-1,TRBJ1-2
TGTGCCTGGAGTCCTTTCCGGGGAGGCGAACAGCCCCAGCATTTT,CAWSPFRGGEQPQHF,NA,NA,TRBV30,TRBJ1-5
TGTGCCTGGAGTGTCGGGACAGGGATCATTTACGAGCAGTACTTC,CAWSVGTGIIYEQYF,TRBD1,NA,TRBV30,TRBJ2-7
TGTGCCAGCTCACCAGACAGGGACTCTGGAAACACCATATATTTT,CASSPDRDSGNTIYF,TRBD1,NA,TRBV18,TRBJ1-3
TGTGCCAGCAGTTTGGCCGGTGAAAAACTGTTTTTT,CASSLAGEKLFF,NA,NA,TRBV28,TRBJ1-4
TGCGCCAGCAGGAAAGGGGTCGAAACCTACGAGCAGTACTTC,CASRKGVETYEQYF,NA,NA,TRBV10-2,TRBJ2-7
TGTGCTAGCAGCTTTTCGCCGAGCTCCTACGAGCAGTACTTC,CASSFSPSSYEQYF,NA,NA,TRBV7-7,TRBJ2-7
TGTGCCAGCAGCACCCGGGACAGGTGGGACAATGAGCAGTTCTTC,CASSTRDRWDNEQFF,TRBD1,NA,TRBV5-4,TRBJ2-1
TGCGCCAGCAGCTTAGGGCGGACAGGTCAGCCGGAGACCCAGTACTTC,CASSLGRTGQPETQYF,TRBD1,NA,TRBV5-1,TRBJ2-5
TGTGCCAGCAGCTCTCGACTAGCGGGAGACGAGCAGTACTTC,CASSSRLAGDEQYF,TRBD2,few,TRBV7-2,TRBJ2-7
TGTGCCAGCAGCTACCTGGAGACCCAGTACTTC,CASSYLETQYF,NA,NA,TRBV11-2,TRBJ2-5
TGTGCCAGCAGCCGGGACAGTTATAATTCACCCCTCCACTTT,CASSRDSYNSPLHF,TRBD1,NA,TRBV7-3,TRBJ1-6
TGTGCCAGCAGCGGAACAGGGAGCTATAATTCACCCCTCCACTTT,CASSGTGSYNSPLHF,NA,NA,TRBV9,TRBJ1-6
TGTGCCATCAGTGAGAGGCTACCATTACACAATGAGCAGTTCTTC,CAISERLPLHNEQFF,NA,NA,TRBV10-3,TRBJ2-1
TGCGCCAGCAGCTTGAACACCGGGGAGCTGTTTTTT,CASSLNTGELFF,NA,NA,TRBV5-1,TRBJ2-2
TGTGCCAGCAGCTATACAGGGGCTGGAAACACCATATATTTT,CASSYTGAGNTIYF,TRBD1,NA,TRBV7-9,TRBJ1-3
TGCGCCAGCAGCCAAGTCCGAGGGACTAGCTCCTACAATGAGCAGTTCTTC,CASSQVRGTSSYNEQFF,TRBD2,NA,TRBV4-1,TRBJ2-1
TGTGCCAGCAGCAAAGTACAGGGACTTGGGCAGTACTTC,CASSKVQGLGQYF,NA,NA,TRBV7-9,TRBJ2-7
TGTGCCAGTAGTGCCGCAGGGACAAACTACGAGCAGTACTTC,CASSAAGTNYEQYF,NA,NA,TRBV19,TRBJ2-7
TGCGCCAGCAGCTTGGGCACAGGGGGTATCCCTGAAGCTTTCTTT,CASSLGTGGIPEAFF,TRBD1,NA,TRBV5-1,TRBJ1-1
TGCGCCAGCAGCCCGCAGGGGGGCGGGAGGGCCAGAGGACCCGAACGGACAGATACGCAGTATTTT,CASSPQGGGRARGPERTDTQYF,TRBD2,NA,TRBV4-1,TRBJ2-3
TGTGCCAGCAGCTTAGCGATCATCACAGATACGCAGTATTTT,CASSLAIITDTQYF,NA,NA,TRBV7-2,TRBJ2-3
TGTGCCAGCAGTGAATATCTGGGAGGGACAGCTGAAGCTTTCTTT,CASSEYLGGTAEAFF,TRBD1,NA,TRBV6-1,TRBJ1-1
TGTGCCAGCAGGGGGACAGGGGAAGAGACCCAGTACTTC,CASRGTGEETQYF,TRBD1,NA,TRBV12-3/TRBV12-4,TRBJ2-5
TGTGCCAGCAGCCGAAGTAGCGGGGGGCTCTACGAGCAGTACTTC,CASSRSSGGLYEQYF,TRBD2,NA,TRBV13,TRBJ2-7
TGTGCCAGCAAGAGCCACTCCTACAATGAGCAGTTCTTC,CASKSHSYNEQFF,NA,NA,TRBV6-5,TRBJ2-1
TGTGCCAGCAGCTTAGGGGATGGAGGTAGCACAGATACGCAGTATTTT,CASSLGDGGSTDTQYF,NA,NA,TRBV11-1,TRBJ2-3
TGTGCCAGCAGCTTAGTTCGAGGTCCCACAGATACGCAGTATTTT,CASSLVRGPTDTQYF,NA,NA,TRBV7-2,TRBJ2-3
TGTGCCACCTTTTTAGCGGCGGGCAATCAGCCCCAGCATTTT,CATFLAAGNQPQHF,NA,NA,TRBV21-1,TRBJ1-5
TGTGCCAGCAGCCAGCCGGGCCCCCCTCTCTTT,CASSQPGPPLF,NA,NA,TRBV3-1/TRBV3-2,TRBJ1-1
TGTGCCAGCAGCCTCCCTGGGTGGACGGGCTCCGAGCAGTACTTC,CASSLPGWTGSEQYF,NA,NA,TRBV5-6,TRBJ2-7
TGTGCCAGCAGCCAAGATTCGGCAGGAACCTACGAGCAGTACTTC,CASSQDSAGTYEQYF,NA,NA,TRBV3-1/TRBV3-2,TRBJ2-7
TGTGCCAGCAGTTTCACAGGCGACTATGGCTACACCTTC,CASSFTGDYGYTF,NA,NA,TRBV12-3/TRBV12-4,TRBJ1-2
TGTGCCAGCGCGGGGACGCTGAACACTGAAGCTTTCTTT,CASAGTLNTEAFF,NA,NA,TRBV2,TRBJ1-1
TGTGCCAGCAGCCAACCAGGCTATTCCTACGAGCAGTACTTC,CASSQPGYSYEQYF,NA,NA,TRBV3-1/TRBV3-2,TRBJ2-7
TGTGCCATCAGTGAGTCTGGCCCTACTAGCAATCAGCCCCAGCATTTT,CAISESGPTSNQPQHF,NA,few,TRBV10-3,TRBJ1-5
TGTGCCAGTAGTACCAGGGAGTTTGGTTCACCCCTCCACTTT,CASSTREFGSPLHF,NA,NA,TRBV19,TRBJ1-6
TGTGCCAGTAGTAAGTCGGCTAGCGGGAGGGCCTTCGGGGAGCTGTTTTTT,CASSKSASGRAFGELFF,TRBD2,NA,TRBV19,TRBJ2-2
TGTGCCAGCAGTGCCCCCCTGGTGGCATTGAACACTGAAGCTTTCTTT,CASSAPLVALNTEAFF,NA,NA,TRBV6-1,TRBJ1-1